This record concerns one TCR beta chain sequence. Its antigen is unidentified. These data come from a study of T cell responses to AZD1222 COVID-19 vaccine. It was second doses at about 4 or about 12 weeks that were pooled. Trimming shortened V by 1 base and J by 3 bases, and 4 bases separated the two germline ends. Germline V lookup: CDR1 KGHSH, CDR2 LQKENI. The CDR3 is made up of 13 amino acids. Sequenced by immunoSEQ multiplex PCR; TCRdb stores in-frame clones only, minus some. This table has around 150,000 clones, just over 90% appearing once. Study-level points and caveats: Spike-wide vaccine-associated CD4 TCRs dominated at 160-218 and 743-854. Unmutated variant regions are reportedly the target of nearly half of TCRs that are spike-specific. It should be noted that donors were predominantly white British and more often female, and clonal diversity was possibly underestimated.

The V and J genes are TRBV18 and TRBJ2-1, with D unclear. This sample comprised peripheral blood, obtained 28 days after the second AZD1222 dose. The TCR originated in an adult who received the AZD1222 COVID-19 vaccine. The CDR3: CASSPLGYNEQFF. CDR3 nucleotides: TGTGCCAGCTCACCACTGGGCTACAATGAGCAGTTCTTC.